This TCR beta chain emerged from a study of type 1 and type 2 diabetes patients. The PCR template was genomic DNA. A primer set of 30 forward and 13 reverse primers amplified the CDR3. MiXCR, applied by TCRdb to the multiplex PCR reads, yields one record per CDR3 protein. This table has 270,000 or so distinct CDR3 sequences, roughly 50% appearing once. The CDR3 spans 14 residues. Germline values: CDR1 LNHDA, CDR2 SQIVND (reference sequence). Of note for this clonotype: The junction departs from germline at one end; a sequencing error may be responsible.

Sequenced sample: peripheral blood mononuclear cells (PBMCs). The chain combines TRBV19 with TRBJ2-3; TRBD1 might be the D (6 bases). The sequence came from a man aged 18 to 29 with type 2 diabetes. The CDR3 DNA follows: TGCGCCAGCAGAGTACAGGGTAGCACAGATACGCAGTATTTT. Amino acids: CASRVQGSTDTQYF. The variable domain in full, with the rest retrieved from reference TRBV19 and TRBJ2-3, is DGGITQSPKYLFRKEGQNVTLSCEQNLNHDAMYWYRQDPGQGLRLIYYSQIVNDFQKGDIAEGYSVSREKKESFPLTVTSAQKNPTAFYLCASRVQGSTDTQYFGPGTRLTVL.